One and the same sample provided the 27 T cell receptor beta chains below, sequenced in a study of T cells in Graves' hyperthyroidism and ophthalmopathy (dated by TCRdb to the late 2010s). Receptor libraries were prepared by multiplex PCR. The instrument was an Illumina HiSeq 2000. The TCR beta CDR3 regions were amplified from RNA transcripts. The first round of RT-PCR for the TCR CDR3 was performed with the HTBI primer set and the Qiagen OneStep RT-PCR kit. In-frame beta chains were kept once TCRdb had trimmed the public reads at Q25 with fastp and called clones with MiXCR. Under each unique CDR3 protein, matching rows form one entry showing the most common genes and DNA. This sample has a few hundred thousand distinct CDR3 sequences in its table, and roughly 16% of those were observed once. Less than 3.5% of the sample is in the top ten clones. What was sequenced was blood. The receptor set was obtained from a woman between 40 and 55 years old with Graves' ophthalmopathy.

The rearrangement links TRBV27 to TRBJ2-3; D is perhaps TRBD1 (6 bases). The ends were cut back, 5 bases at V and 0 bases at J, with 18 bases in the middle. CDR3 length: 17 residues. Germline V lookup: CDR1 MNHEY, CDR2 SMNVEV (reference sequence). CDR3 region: CASSPLRDKTSTDTQYF. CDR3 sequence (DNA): TGTGCCAGCAGTCCTCTCCGGGACAAGACTAGCACAGATACGCAGTATTTT.

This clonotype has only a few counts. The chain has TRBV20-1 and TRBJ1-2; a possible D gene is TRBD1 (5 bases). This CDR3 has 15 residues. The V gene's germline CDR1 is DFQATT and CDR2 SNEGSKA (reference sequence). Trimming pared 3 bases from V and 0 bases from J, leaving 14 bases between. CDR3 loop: CSARGLQETNYGYTF. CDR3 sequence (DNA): TGCAGTGCTAGGGGACTACAGGAGACTAACTATGGCTACACCTTC.

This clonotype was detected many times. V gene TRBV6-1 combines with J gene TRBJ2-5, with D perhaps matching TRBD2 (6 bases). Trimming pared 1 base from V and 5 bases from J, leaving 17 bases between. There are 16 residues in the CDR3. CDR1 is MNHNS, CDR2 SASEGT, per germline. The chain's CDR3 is CASSEGGAAAGETQYF. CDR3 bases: TGTGCCAGCAGTGAAGGAGGCGCAGCGGCGGGGGAGACCCAGTACTTC.

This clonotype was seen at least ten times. The CDR3 here is CASSQAGTDEAFF. The CDR3 DNA follows: TGTGCCAGCAGCCAAGCAGGGACAGATGAGGCTTTCTTT. This chain links TRBV3-1 with TRBJ1-1; TRBD1 matches at 7 bases. The CDR3 spans 13 residues. Germline trimming cut 1 base from V and 11 bases from J; bases unmatched to any gene: 7. Germline-derived CDR1 and CDR2 are LGHDT and YNNKEL (reference sequence).

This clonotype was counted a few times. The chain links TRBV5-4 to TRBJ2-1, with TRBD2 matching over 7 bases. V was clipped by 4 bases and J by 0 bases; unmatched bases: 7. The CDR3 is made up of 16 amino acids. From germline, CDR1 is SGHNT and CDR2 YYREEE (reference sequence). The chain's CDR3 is CASSPGGLGSYNEQFF. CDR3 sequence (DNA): TGTGCCAGCAGCCCGGGAGGACTCGGCTCCTACAATGAGCAGTTCTTC.

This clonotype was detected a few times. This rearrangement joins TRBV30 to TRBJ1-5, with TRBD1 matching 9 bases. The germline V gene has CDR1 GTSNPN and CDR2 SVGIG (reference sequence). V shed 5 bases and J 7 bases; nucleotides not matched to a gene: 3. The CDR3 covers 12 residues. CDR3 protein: CAWDRGRQPQHF. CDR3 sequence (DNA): TGTGCCTGGGACAGGGGGAGACAGCCCCAGCATTTT.

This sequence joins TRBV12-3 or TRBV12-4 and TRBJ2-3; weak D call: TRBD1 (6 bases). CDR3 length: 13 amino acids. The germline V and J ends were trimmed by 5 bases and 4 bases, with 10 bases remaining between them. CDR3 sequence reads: CASSIYRADTQYF. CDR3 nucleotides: TGTGCCAGCAGTATTTACAGGGCAGATACGCAGTATTTT.

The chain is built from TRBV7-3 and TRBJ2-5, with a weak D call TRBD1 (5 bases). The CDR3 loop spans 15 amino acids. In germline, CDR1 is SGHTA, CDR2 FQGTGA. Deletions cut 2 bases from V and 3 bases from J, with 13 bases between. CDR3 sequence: CASSLFGAAKETQYF. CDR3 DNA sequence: TGTGCCAGCAGCTTATTTGGGGCTGCCAAAGAGACCCAGTACTTC. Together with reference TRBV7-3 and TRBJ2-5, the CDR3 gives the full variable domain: GAGVSQTPSNKVTEKGKYVELRCDPISGHTALYWYRQSLGQGPEFLIYFQGTGAADDSGLPNDRFFAVRPEGSVSTLKIQRTERGDSAVYLCASSLFGAAKETQYFGPGTRLLVL.

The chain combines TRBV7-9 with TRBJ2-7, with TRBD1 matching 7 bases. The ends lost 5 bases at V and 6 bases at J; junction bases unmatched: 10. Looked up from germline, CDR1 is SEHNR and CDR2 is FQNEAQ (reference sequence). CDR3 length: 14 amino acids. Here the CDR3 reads CASSHDDRASEQYF. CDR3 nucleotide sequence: TGTGCCAGCAGCCATGACGACAGGGCCTCCGAGCAGTACTTC.

The CDR3 nucleotides are TGTGCCAGCAGCTTAACGAGGACCCTAGGAGGTTTGGGGGCCAACGTCCTGACTTTC. It is translated as CASSLTRTLGGLGANVLTF. The chain has TRBV7-9 and TRBJ2-6, with D tentatively TRBD2 (5 bases). CDR3 length: 19 residues. Germline-derived CDR1 and CDR2 are SEHNR and FQNEAQ (reference sequence). V was cut by 2 bases and J by 4 bases, with 21 bases left in between.

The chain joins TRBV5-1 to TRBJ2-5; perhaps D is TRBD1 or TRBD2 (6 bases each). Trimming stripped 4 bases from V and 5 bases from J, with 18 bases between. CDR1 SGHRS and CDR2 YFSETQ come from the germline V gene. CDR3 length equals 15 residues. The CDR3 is CASSPKVGGMETQYF. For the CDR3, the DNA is TGCGCCAGCAGCCCAAAGGTCGGGGGCATGGAGACCCAGTACTTC.

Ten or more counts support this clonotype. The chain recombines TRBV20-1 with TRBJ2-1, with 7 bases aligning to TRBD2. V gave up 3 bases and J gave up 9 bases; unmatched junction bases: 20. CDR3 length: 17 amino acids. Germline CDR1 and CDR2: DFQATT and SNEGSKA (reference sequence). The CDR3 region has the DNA TGCAGTGCTAGTCCTGAGAAGAGCGGGACCCAAGGTAGTGAGCAGTTCTTC. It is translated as CSASPEKSGTQGSEQFF.

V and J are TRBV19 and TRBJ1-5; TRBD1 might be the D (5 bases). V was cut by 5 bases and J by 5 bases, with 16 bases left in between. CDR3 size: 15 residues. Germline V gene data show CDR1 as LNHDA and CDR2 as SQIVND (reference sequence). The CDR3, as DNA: TGTGCCAGTAGTTTCTCCGGGGACCTATATCAGCCCCAGCATTTT. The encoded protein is CASSFSGDLYQPQHF.

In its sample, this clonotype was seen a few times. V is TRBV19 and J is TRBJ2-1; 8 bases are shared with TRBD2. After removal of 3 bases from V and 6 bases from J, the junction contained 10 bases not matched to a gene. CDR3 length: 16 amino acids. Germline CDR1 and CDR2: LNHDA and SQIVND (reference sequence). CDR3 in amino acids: CASSMKGVAGPNEQFF. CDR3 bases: TGTGCCAGTAGTATGAAGGGAGTAGCGGGGCCCAATGAGCAGTTCTTC. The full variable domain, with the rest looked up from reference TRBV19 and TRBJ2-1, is DGGITQSPKYLFRKEGQNVTLSCEQNLNHDAMYWYRQDPGQGLRLIYYSQIVNDFQKGDIAEGYSVSREKKESFPLTVTSAQKNPTAFYLCASSMKGVAGPNEQFFGPGTRLTVL.

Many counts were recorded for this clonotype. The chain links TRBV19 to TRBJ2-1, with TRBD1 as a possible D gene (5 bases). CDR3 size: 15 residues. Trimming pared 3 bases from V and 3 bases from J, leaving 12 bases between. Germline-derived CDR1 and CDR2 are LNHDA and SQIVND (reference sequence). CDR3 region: CASSIQEGDYNEQFF. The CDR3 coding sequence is TGTGCCAGTAGTATCCAAGAAGGGGACTACAATGAGCAGTTCTTC.

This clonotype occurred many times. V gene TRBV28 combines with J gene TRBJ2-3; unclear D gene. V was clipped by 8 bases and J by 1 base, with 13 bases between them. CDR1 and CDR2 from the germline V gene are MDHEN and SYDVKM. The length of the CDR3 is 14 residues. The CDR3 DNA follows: TGTGCCAGCCTCGTTCGCGGCCGCACAGATACGCAGTATTTT. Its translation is CASLVRGRTDTQYF.

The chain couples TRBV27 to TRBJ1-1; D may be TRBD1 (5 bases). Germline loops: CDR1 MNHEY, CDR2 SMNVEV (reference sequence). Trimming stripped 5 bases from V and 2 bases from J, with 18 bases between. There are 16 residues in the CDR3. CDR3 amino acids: CASSRRRGAGNTEAFF. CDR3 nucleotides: TGTGCCAGCAGTCGTCGGAGGGGCGCAGGAAACACTGAAGCTTTCTTT.

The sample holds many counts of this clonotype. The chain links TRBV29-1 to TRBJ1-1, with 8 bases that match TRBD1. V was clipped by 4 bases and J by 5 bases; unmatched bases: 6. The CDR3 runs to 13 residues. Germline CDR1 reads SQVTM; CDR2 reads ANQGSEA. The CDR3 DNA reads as TGCAGCGTTGGTACAGGGGGAATGACTGAAGCTTTCTTT. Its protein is CSVGTGGMTEAFF.

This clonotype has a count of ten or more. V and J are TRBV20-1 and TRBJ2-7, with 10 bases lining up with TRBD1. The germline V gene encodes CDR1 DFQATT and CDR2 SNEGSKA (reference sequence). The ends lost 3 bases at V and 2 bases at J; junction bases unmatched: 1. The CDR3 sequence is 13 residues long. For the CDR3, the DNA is TGCAGTGCTAGGGACAGGGGGACCTACGAGCAGTACTTC. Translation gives CSARDRGTYEQYF.

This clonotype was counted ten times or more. Here the CDR3 DNA reads TGCGCCAGCAGCTCCAAACGGACAGGGGCCCAAGCTAACTATGGCTACACCTTC. Translating it yields CASSSKRTGAQANYGYTF. The chain combines TRBV5-1 with TRBJ1-2; 9 nucleotides line up with TRBD1. Germline V gene sequence: CDR1 SGHRS, CDR2 YFSETQ. The junction had 12 bases not matched to a gene; V was cut back by 3 bases and J by 0 bases. The CDR3 is 18 amino acids. The full variable domain, with the rest looked up from reference TRBV5-1 and TRBJ1-2, is KAGVTQTPRYLIKTRGQQVTLSCSPISGHRSVSWYQQTPGQGLQFLFEYFSETQRNKGNFPGRFSGRQFSNSRSEMNVSTLELGDSALYLCASSSKRTGAQANYGYTFGSGTRLTVV.

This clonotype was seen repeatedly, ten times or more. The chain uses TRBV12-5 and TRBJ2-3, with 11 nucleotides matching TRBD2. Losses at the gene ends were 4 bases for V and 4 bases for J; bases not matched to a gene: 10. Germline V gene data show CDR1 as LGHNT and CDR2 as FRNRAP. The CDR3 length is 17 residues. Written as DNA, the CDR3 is TGTGCTAGTGGTTCCCCCTTGTTACTAGCGGGGGCAGATACGCAGTATTTT. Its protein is CASGSPLLLAGADTQYF.

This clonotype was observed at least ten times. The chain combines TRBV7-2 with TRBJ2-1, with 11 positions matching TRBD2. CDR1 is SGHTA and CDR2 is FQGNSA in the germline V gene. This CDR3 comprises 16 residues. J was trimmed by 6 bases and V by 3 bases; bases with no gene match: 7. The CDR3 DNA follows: TGTGCCAGCAGCTTCCAACTAGCGGGAGTAGGCAATGAGCAGTTCTTC. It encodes CASSFQLAGVGNEQFF.

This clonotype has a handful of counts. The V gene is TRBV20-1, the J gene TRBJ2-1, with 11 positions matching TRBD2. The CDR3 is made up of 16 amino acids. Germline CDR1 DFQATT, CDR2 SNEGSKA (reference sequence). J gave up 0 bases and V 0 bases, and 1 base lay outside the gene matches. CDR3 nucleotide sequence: TGCAGTGCTAGAGAAACTAGCGGGAGCTCCTACAATGAGCAGTTCTTC. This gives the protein CSARETSGSSYNEQFF.

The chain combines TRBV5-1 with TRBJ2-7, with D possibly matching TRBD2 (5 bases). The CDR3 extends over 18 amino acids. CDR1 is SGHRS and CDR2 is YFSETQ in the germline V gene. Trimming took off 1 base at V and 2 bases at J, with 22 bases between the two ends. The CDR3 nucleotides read TGCGCCAGCAGCTTGCCGGGGTTCGGGCCCAACCGGGCCTACGAGCAGTACTTC. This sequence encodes CASSLPGFGPNRAYEQYF.

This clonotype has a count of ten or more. The CDR3 DNA reads TGTGCCAGCTCACTGGACAGGGAAGGGAATACGCAGTATTTT. It codes for CASSLDREGNTQYF. This rearrangement joins TRBV18 to TRBJ2-3; TRBD1 agrees at 8 bases. The germline gives CDR1 KGHSH, CDR2 LQKENI. J gave up 7 bases and V 4 bases, and 7 bases lay outside the gene matches. CDR3 length: 14 amino acids.

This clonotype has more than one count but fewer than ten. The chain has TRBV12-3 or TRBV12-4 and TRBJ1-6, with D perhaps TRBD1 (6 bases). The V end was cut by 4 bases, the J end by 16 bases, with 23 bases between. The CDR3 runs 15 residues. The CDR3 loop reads CASSSLEQGSGTLHF. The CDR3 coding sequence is TGTGCCAGCAGTTCTTTAGAACAGGGCTCCGGTACGCTCCACTTT.

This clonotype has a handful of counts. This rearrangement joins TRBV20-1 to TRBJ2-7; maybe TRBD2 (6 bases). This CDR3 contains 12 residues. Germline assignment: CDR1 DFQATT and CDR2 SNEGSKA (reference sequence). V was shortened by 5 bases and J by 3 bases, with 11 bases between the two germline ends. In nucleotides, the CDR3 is TGCAGTGCTGCGGGACGGGACTACGAGCAGTACTTC. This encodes CSAAGRDYEQYF.